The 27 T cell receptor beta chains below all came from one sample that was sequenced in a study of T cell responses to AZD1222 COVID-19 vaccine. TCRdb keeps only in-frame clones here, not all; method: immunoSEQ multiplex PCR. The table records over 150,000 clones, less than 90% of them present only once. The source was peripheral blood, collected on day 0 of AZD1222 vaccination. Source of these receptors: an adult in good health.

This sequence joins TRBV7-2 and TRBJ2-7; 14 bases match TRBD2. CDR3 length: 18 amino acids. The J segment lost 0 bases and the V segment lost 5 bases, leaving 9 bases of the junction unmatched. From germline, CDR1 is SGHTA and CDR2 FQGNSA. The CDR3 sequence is CASSHPSGLAGASYEQYF. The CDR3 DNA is TGTGCCAGCAGCCATCCCTCGGGACTAGCGGGGGCCTCCTACGAGCAGTACTTC.

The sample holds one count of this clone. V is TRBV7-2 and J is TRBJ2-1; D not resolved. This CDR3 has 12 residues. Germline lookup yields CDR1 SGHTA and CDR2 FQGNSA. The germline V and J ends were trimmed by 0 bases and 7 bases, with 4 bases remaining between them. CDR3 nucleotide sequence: TGTGCCAGCAGCTTAGCTCGGAATGAGCAGTTCTTC. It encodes CASSLARNEQFF.

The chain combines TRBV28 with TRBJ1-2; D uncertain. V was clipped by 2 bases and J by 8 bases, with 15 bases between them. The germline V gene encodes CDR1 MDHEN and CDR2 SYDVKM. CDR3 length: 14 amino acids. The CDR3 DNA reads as TGTGCCAGCAGTTTAGGCAGCTACGCCCCGGGCTACACCTTC. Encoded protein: CASSLGSYAPGYTF.

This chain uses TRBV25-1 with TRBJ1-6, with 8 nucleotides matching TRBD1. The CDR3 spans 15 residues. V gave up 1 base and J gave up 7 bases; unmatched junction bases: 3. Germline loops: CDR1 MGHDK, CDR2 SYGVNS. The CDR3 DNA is TGTGCCAGCAGTGAATCGGACAGGGCCAATTCACCCCTCCACTTT. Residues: CASSESDRANSPLHF.

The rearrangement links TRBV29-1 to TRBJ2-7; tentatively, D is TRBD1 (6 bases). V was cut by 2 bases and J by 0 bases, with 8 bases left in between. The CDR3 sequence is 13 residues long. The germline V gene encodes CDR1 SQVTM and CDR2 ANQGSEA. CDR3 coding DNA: TGCAGCGTTGAAACAGGGTTCTCCTACGAGCAGTACTTC. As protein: CSVETGFSYEQYF.

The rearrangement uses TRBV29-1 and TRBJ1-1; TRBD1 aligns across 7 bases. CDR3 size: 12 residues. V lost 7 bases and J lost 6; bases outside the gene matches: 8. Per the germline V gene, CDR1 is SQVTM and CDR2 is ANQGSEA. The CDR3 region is CSAHRGDAEAFF. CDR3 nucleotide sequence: TGCAGCGCCCACAGGGGTGACGCTGAAGCTTTCTTT. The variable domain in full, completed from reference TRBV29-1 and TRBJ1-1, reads SAVISQKPSRDICQRGTSLTIQCQVDSQVTMMFWYRQQPGQSLTLIATANQGSEATYESGFVIDKFPISRPNLTFSTLTVSNMSPEDSSIYLCSAHRGDAEAFFGQGTRLTVV.

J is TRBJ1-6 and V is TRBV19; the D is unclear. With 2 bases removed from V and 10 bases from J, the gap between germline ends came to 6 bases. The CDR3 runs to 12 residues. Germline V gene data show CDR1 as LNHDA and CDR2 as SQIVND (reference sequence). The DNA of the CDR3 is TGTGCCAGTAGTATATTGGCCTCACCCCTCCACTTT. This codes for CASSILASPLHF. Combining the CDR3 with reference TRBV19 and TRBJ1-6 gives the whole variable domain DGGITQSPKYLFRKEGQNVTLSCEQNLNHDAMYWYRQDPGQGLRLIYYSQIVNDFQKGDIAEGYSVSREKKESFPLTVTSAQKNPTAFYLCASSILASPLHFGNGTRLTVT.

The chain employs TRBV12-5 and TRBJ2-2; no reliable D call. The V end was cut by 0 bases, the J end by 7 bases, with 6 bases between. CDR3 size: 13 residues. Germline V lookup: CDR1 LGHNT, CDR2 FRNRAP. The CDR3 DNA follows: TGTGCTAGTGGTTTGGTTTCTGGCGGGGAGCTGTTTTTT. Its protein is CASGLVSGGELFF. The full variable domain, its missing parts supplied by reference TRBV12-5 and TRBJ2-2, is DARVTQTPRHKVTEMGQEVTMRCQPILGHNTVFWYRQTMMQGLELLAYFRNRAPLDDSGMPKDRFSAEMPDATLATLKIQPSEPRDSAVYFCASGLVSGGELFFGEGSRLTVL.

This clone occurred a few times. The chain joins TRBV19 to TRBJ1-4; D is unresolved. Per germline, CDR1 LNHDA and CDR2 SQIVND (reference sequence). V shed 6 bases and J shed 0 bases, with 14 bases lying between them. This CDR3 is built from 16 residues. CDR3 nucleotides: TGTGCCAGTAGAGGCCTCGGAGTTGCAACTAATGAAAAACTGTTTTTT. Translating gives CASRGLGVATNEKLFF.

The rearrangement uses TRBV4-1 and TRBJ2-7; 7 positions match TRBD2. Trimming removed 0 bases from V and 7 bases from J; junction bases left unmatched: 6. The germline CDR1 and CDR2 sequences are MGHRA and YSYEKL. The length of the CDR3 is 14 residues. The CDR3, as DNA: TGCGCCAGCAGCCAAGATGAGGGAGGGTGGGAGCAGTACTTC. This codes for CASSQDEGGWEQYF.

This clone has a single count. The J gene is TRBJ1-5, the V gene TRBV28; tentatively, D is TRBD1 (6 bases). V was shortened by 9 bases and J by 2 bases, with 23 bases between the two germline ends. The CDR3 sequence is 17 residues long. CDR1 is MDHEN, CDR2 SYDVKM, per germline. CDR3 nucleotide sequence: TGTGCCAGTAGACCCGGGACACCAACTACCGGCAATCAGCCCCAGCATTTT. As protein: CASRPGTPTTGNQPQHF.

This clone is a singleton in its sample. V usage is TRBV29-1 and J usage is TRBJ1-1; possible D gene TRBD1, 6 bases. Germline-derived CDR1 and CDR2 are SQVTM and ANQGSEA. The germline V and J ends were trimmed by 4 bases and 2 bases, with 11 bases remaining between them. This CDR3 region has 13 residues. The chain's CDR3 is CSVGLDRNTEAFF. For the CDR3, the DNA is TGCAGCGTTGGGCTGGACAGAAACACTGAAGCTTTCTTT.

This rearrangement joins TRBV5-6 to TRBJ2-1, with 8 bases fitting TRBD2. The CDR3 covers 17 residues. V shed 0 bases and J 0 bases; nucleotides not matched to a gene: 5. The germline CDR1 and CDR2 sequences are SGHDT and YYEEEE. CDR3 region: CASSLAGGGSSYNEQFF. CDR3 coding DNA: TGTGCCAGCAGCTTGGCCGGCGGGGGGAGCTCCTACAATGAGCAGTTCTTC.

CDR3 residues: CASSAQGHSGNTIYF. CDR3 bases: TGTGCCAGTAGTGCACAGGGACACTCTGGAAACACCATATATTTT. The gene calls are TRBV19 and TRBJ1-3, with a weak D call TRBD1 (6 bases). The V end was cut by 5 bases, the J end by 0 bases, with 11 bases between. CDR1 and CDR2 from the germline V gene are LNHDA and SQIVND (reference sequence). There are 15 residues in the CDR3.

The CDR3, as DNA: TGTGCCAGCTCGTCCGGGACACTTAACACCGGGGAGCTGTTTTTT. Its protein product is CASSSGTLNTGELFF. The chain employs TRBV18 and TRBJ2-2; D might be TRBD1 (6 bases). The CDR3 length is 15 residues. Deletions cut 6 bases from V and 2 bases from J, with 13 bases between. The germline gives CDR1 KGHSH, CDR2 LQKENI.

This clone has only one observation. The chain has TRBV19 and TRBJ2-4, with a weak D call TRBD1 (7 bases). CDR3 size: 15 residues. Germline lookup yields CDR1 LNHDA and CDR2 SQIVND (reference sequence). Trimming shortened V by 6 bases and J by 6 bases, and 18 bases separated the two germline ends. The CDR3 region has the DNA TGTGCCAGTAGGGAAACAGGGGTCGGGGGAAACATTCAGTACTTC. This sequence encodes CASRETGVGGNIQYF. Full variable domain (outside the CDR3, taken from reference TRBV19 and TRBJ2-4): DGGITQSPKYLFRKEGQNVTLSCEQNLNHDAMYWYRQDPGQGLRLIYYSQIVNDFQKGDIAEGYSVSREKKESFPLTVTSAQKNPTAFYLCASRETGVGGNIQYFGAGTRLSVL.

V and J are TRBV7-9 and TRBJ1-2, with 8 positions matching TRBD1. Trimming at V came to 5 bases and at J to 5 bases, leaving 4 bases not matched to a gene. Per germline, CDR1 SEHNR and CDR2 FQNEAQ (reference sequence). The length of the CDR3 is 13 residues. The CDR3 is CASSARTGYGYTF. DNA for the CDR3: TGTGCCAGCAGCGCGAGGACAGGGTATGGCTACACCTTC.

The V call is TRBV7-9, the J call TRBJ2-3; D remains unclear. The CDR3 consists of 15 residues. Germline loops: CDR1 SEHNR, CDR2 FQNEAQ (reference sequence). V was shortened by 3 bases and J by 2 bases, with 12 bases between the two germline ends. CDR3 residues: CASSFSDQNTDTQYF. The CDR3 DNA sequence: TGTGCCAGCAGCTTCTCCGACCAAAACACAGATACGCAGTATTTT.

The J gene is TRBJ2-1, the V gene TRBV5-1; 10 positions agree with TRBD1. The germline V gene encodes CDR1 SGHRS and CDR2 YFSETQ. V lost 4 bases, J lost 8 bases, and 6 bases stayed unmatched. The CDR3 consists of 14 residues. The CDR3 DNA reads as TGCGCCAGCAGCCTCGGGACAGGGGAGGATGAGCAGTTCTTC. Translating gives CASSLGTGEDEQFF.

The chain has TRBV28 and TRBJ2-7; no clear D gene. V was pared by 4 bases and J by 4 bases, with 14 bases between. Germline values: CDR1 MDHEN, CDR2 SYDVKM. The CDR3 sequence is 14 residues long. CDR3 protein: CASSSLTGSYEQYF. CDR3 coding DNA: TGTGCCAGCAGTTCCCTTACGGGCTCGTACGAGCAGTACTTC.

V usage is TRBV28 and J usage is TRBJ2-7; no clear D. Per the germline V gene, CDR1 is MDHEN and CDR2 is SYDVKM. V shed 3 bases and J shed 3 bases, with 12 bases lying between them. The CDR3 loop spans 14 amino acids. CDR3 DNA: TGTGCCAGCAGTTTGCAATCGCTGATCTACGAGCAGTACTTC. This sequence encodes CASSLQSLIYEQYF.

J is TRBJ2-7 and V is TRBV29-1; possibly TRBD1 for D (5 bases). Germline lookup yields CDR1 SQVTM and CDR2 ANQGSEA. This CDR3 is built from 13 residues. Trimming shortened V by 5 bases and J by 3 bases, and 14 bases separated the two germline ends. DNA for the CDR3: TGCAGCGTTTGTATCGTGACAGACTACGAGCAGTACTTC. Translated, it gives CSVCIVTDYEQYF.

CDR3 protein: CASSEEGQGYEKLFF. The DNA for the CDR3 is TGCGCCAGCAGTGAGGAGGGACAGGGATATGAAAAACTGTTTTTT. The rearrangement uses TRBV10-2 and TRBJ1-4; 9 positions agree with TRBD1. The CDR3 is made up of 15 amino acids. Germline trimming cut 2 bases from V and 6 bases from J; bases unmatched to any gene: 4. From germline, CDR1 is WSHSY and CDR2 SAAADI.

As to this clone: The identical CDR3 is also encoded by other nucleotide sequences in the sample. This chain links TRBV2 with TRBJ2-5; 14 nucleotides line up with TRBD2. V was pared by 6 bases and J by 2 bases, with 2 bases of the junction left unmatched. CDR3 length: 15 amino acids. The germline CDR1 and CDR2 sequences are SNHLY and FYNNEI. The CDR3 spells CASSGLAGGQETQYF. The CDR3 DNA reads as TGTGCCAGCAGCGGACTAGCGGGGGGACAAGAGACCCAGTACTTC.

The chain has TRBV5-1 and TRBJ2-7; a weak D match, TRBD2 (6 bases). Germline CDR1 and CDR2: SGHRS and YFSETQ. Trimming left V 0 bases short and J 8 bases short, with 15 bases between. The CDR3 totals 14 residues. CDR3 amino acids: CASSLAHGGVQQYF. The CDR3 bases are TGCGCCAGCAGCTTGGCCCACGGAGGGGTTCAGCAGTACTTC.

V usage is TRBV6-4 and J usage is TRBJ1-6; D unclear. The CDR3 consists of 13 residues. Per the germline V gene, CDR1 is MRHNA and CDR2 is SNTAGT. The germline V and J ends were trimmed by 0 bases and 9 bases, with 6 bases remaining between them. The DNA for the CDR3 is TGTGCCAGCAGTGACTCTCCCATTTCACCCCTCCACTTT. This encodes CASSDSPISPLHF.

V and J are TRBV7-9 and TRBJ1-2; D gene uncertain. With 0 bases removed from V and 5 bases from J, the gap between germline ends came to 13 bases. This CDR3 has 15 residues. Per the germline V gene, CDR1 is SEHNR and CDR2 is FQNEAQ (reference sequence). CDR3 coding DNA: TGTGCCAGCAGCTTAGCGCAAGGCGGACCGTATGGCTACACCTTC. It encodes CASSLAQGGPYGYTF.